This note documents a single TCR beta chain sequence. What it binds is not known. The read falls 3 residues short of the CDR3 end, and the missing part is taken from the germline J gene. Distinct nucleotide sequences in the sample also encode this CDR3. These data belong to a study of T cells in women clearing cervical HPV infection. Whole-study context: HLA type could not be excluded as a confounder.

Sequencing was performed with immunoSEQ multiplex PCR; in TCRdb, only in-frame clones are kept and a portion is missing. The sample has 30,000 to 35,000 clones. Study-level results: CIN3+ cases had significantly higher TCR repertoire richness than controls, but evenness did not differ.

CDR1 is LNHDA and CDR2 is SQIVND in the germline V gene (reference sequence). This CDR3 has 14 residues. This clonotype was obtained from a woman aged 18 to 75 with a cervical HPV16 infection that either progressed to CIN3+ or cleared (not recorded which). Sequencing used blood buffy coat. J is TRBJ1-2 and V is TRBV19; D possibly corresponds to TRBD1 (5 bases). The CDR3 here is CASTLGRGGFGYTF. The covered CDR3 bases are TGTGCCAGTACCCTGGGGAGGGGAGGCTTTGGT. The whole variable domain, remainder taken from reference TRBV19 and TRBJ1-2, is DGGITQSPKYLFRKEGQNVTLSCEQNLNHDAMYWYRQDPGQGLRLIYYSQIVNDFQKGDIAEGYSVSREKKESFPLTVTSAQKNPTAFYLCASTLGRGGFGYTFGSGTRLTVV.